These 32 T cell receptor beta chains were sequenced from one sample in a study of T-cell memory formation after mild COVID-19. TCRdb reanalysed the 5' RACE reads using MiXCR and keeps one entry per CDR3 protein. The sample shows more than 250,000 distinct CDR3 sequences, about 17% of them seen only once. What was sequenced was PBMCs or a T cell subset sorted from them (not recorded which). The receptors were gathered from a man between 18 and 35 years old who had mild COVID-19 (a few samples of this study predate the infection). Cell type and time point are not known.

A few counts support this clonotype. The rearrangement links TRBV4-3 to TRBJ1-2; D might be TRBD1 (5 bases). CDR1 and CDR2 (germline): LGHNA, YSLEER. V lost 1 base and J lost 2, with 11 bases in between. The CDR3 extends over 15 amino acids. CDR3 nucleotides: TGCGCCAGCAGCCAAGCCGGGACTGCAAACTATGGCTACACCTTC. Protein sequence: CASSQAGTANYGYTF.

The chain has TRBV4-3 and TRBJ1-4; D not certain. Germline CDR1 reads LGHNA; CDR2 reads YSLEER. This CDR3 region has 15 residues. Trimming removed 1 base from V and 7 bases from J, with 13 bases in between. The CDR3 here is CASSQGGTRREKLFF. As DNA, the CDR3 is TGCGCCAGCAGCCAAGGAGGAACCAGGCGTGAAAAACTGTTTTTT.

The gene calls are TRBV7-6 and TRBJ2-1, with D unresolved. Germline lookup yields CDR1 SGHVS and CDR2 FNYEAQ. V lost 2 bases and J 6 bases, leaving 8 bases between the germline ends. CDR3 length equals 13 residues. The CDR3 sequence is CASSLLGLNEQFF. The CDR3 DNA reads TGTGCCAGCAGCTTACTAGGCCTCAATGAGCAGTTCTTC. The complete variable domain, with remaining parts taken from reference TRBV7-6 and TRBJ2-1, reads GAGVSQSPRYKVTKRGQDVALRCDPISGHVSLYWYRQALGQGPEFLTYFNYEAQQDKSGLPNDRFSAERPEGSISTLTIQRTEQRDSAMYRCASSLLGLNEQFFGPGTRLTVL.

The rearrangement uses TRBV29-1 and TRBJ2-5; D possibly corresponds to TRBD2 (6 bases). The V end lost 0 bases, the J end lost 5 bases, and 13 bases lay between the germline ends. In germline, CDR1 is SQVTM, CDR2 ANQGSEA. The CDR3 length is 14 residues. The CDR3 here is CSVEDRGFVETQYF. CDR3 nucleotide sequence: TGCAGCGTTGAAGATCGGGGGTTTGTGGAGACCCAGTACTTC.

The genes are TRBV11-2 and TRBJ1-2; D remains ambiguous. Germline V gene lookup returns CDR1 SGHAT and CDR2 FQNNGV. The CDR3 has 14 amino acids. The V end was cut by 5 bases, the J end by 4 bases, with 14 bases between. The CDR3 nucleotides read TGTGCCAGCAGCCCGACGCCCGGTCCCTATGGCTACACCTTC. Translating it yields CASSPTPGPYGYTF.

This clonotype showed up just a few times. The genes are TRBV29-1 and TRBJ2-7, with D maybe TRBD1 (6 bases). V lost 3 bases and J 4 bases, leaving 13 bases between the germline ends. The germline CDR1 and CDR2 sequences are SQVTM and ANQGSEA. CDR3 length: 13 amino acids. The CDR3 region is CSVEVQGRYEQYF. The CDR3 DNA sequence: TGCAGCGTTGAGGTTCAGGGGCGGTACGAGCAGTACTTC.

This clonotype was seen more than once but under ten times. The chain links TRBV6-5 to TRBJ1-5; the D gene is possibly TRBD1 (6 bases). Germline values: CDR1 MNHEY, CDR2 SVGAGI. CDR3 length: 12 amino acids. Trimming took off 8 bases at V and 7 bases at J, with 12 bases between the two ends. The chain's CDR3 is CASQGGGQPQHF. The CDR3 region has the DNA TGTGCCAGCCAAGGGGGAGGACAGCCCCAGCATTTT.

The chain links TRBV7-9 to TRBJ2-5; TRBD1 might be the D (7 bases). CDR3 size: 14 residues. CDR1 and CDR2 from the germline V gene are SEHNR and FQNEAQ (reference sequence). V gave up 4 bases and J gave up 2 bases, with 11 bases separating them. CDR3 protein: CASSSQGRQETQYF. CDR3 DNA sequence: TGTGCCAGCAGCTCACAGGGGAGGCAAGAGACCCAGTACTTC.

The V and J genes are TRBV7-2 and TRBJ2-3, with 9 bases matching TRBD2. The CDR3 loop spans 15 amino acids. Unmatched junction bases numbered 8, after V lost 3 bases and J lost 7 bases. Germline V gene data show CDR1 as SGHTA and CDR2 as FQGNSA. This CDR3 reads CASSLGGGALNTQYF. The CDR3 region has the DNA TGTGCCAGCAGCTTGGGCGGGGGGGCCTTAAATACGCAGTATTTT.

In this sample, this clonotype turned up a few times. The chain is built from TRBV2 and TRBJ2-1; possibly TRBD1 or TRBD2 for D (5 bases each). V lost 8 bases, J lost 6 bases, and 14 bases lay in between. In germline, CDR1 is SNHLY, CDR2 FYNNEI. CDR3 length: 13 residues. This CDR3 is CASVTGTSNEQFF. The CDR3 region has the DNA TGTGCCAGCGTGACCGGGACCTCCAATGAGCAGTTCTTC.

This clonotype was detected only a few times. The CDR3 here is CATSDPGQGAAGETQYF. CDR3 DNA sequence: TGTGCCACCAGTGACCCCGGACAGGGGGCCGCCGGAGAGACCCAGTACTTC. V gene TRBV24-1 combines with J gene TRBJ2-5; the match to TRBD1 covers 11 bases. Germline CDR1 KGHDR, CDR2 SFDVKD. The CDR3 is made up of 17 amino acids. Trimming removed 4 bases from V and 4 bases from J; junction bases left unmatched: 10.

In its sample, this clonotype was seen a few times. This chain connects TRBV29-1 to TRBJ2-5, with no clear D. The V and J ends lost 0 bases and 4 bases respectively, with 6 bases between them. The CDR3 extends over 12 amino acids. Per germline, CDR1 SQVTM and CDR2 ANQGSEA. In DNA form, the CDR3 reads TGCAGCGTTGAAGAGGGGTTAGAGACCCAGTACTTC. It encodes CSVEEGLETQYF.

The chain combines TRBV27 with TRBJ2-7, with D unresolved. The CDR3 extends over 13 amino acids. Trimming shortened V by 8 bases and J by 0 bases, and 11 bases separated the two germline ends. Per germline, CDR1 MNHEY and CDR2 SMNVEV (reference sequence). The CDR3 coding sequence is TGTGCCAGCTCCCCGTGGGGCTCCTACGAGCAGTACGTC. This sequence encodes CASSPWGSYEQYV.

This clonotype was seen a handful of times. The V call is TRBV5-1, the J call TRBJ2-5; D remains unclear. V lost 4 bases, J lost 5 bases, and 15 bases lay in between. The germline gives CDR1 SGHRS, CDR2 YFSETQ. The CDR3 is 14 residues long. The CDR3 nucleotides read TGCGCCAGCAGCCCTTCGGACCGGACGGAGACCCAGTACTTC. Translation gives CASSPSDRTETQYF.

Only a few counts were recorded for this clonotype. The CDR3 DNA reads as TGTGCCAGTAAAAGATCCCAGGGAGGCTACACCTTC. Its protein is CASKRSQGGYTF. This chain links TRBV19 with TRBJ1-2; D perhaps matches TRBD1 (5 bases). V was pared by 7 bases and J by 8 bases, with 14 bases between. Germline V gene lookup returns CDR1 LNHDA and CDR2 SQIVND (reference sequence). The CDR3 length is 12 residues.

CDR3: CASSLRRTSGGAGDTQYF. The CDR3 DNA is TGTGCCAGCAGTTTACGCCGGACTAGCGGGGGGGCAGGAGATACGCAGTATTTT. The V and J genes are TRBV28 and TRBJ2-3; 15 nucleotides agree with TRBD2. The trim removed 2 bases at V and 5 bases at J, leaving 8 bases unmatched. The germline CDR1 and CDR2 sequences are MDHEN and SYDVKM. CDR3 size: 18 residues.

This clonotype turned up a few times. The chain couples TRBV29-1 to TRBJ1-1; D unclear. The V gene's germline CDR1 is SQVTM and CDR2 ANQGSEA. The CDR3 loop spans 13 amino acids. With 2 bases removed from V and 10 bases from J, the gap between germline ends came to 17 bases. CDR3 nucleotide sequence: TGCAGCGTTGAAAGGGTGGGATTGCCCGGAGCTTTCTTT. Its protein is CSVERVGLPGAFF.

This clonotype was counted at least ten times. The chain carries TRBV18 and TRBJ2-5; D tentatively fits TRBD1 or TRBD2 (5 bases each). The germline CDR1 and CDR2 sequences are KGHSH and LQKENI. Trimming shortened V by 2 bases and J by 5 bases, and 6 bases separated the two germline ends. The CDR3 consists of 12 residues. The DNA for the CDR3 is TGTGCCAGCTCACCAGAGGGGGAGACCCAGTACTTC. This codes for CASSPEGETQYF.

There are a few counts of this clonotype. The chain combines TRBV5-5 with TRBJ2-1; a possible D gene is TRBD2 (5 bases). This CDR3 spans 17 amino acids. Germline CDR1 reads SGHKS; CDR2 reads YYEKEE (reference sequence). V was clipped by 3 bases and J by 0 bases, with 16 bases between them. CDR3 DNA: TGTGCCAGCAGCTCCCGGGGAACAAAGAGCTCCTACAATGAGCAGTTCTTC. Encoded protein: CASSSRGTKSSYNEQFF.

This sequence joins TRBV7-9 and TRBJ2-7; 8 positions match TRBD1. CDR1 SEHNR and CDR2 FQNEAQ come from the germline V gene (reference sequence). The CDR3 length is 14 residues. V dropped 6 bases and J dropped 0; count of bases not matched to a gene: 4. The chain's CDR3 is CASRSRGPSYEQYF. The CDR3 nucleotides read TGTGCCAGCAGGTCCAGGGGGCCCTCCTACGAGCAGTACTTC.

The chain has TRBV6-1 and TRBJ1-6; a weak D match, TRBD1 (6 bases). Trimming took off 7 bases at V and 5 bases at J, with 15 bases between the two ends. The V gene's germline CDR1 is MNHNS and CDR2 SASEGT. The CDR3 runs to 15 residues. The CDR3: CASTGTLTHNSPLHF. CDR3 sequence (DNA): TGTGCCAGCACCGGGACACTCACCCATAATTCACCCCTCCACTTT.

This clonotype was observed at least ten times. This chain joins TRBV5-5 and TRBJ1-1; D is unclear. CDR1 is SGHKS and CDR2 is YYEKEE in the germline V gene (reference sequence). The CDR3 is 13 residues long. The V end lost 2 bases, the J end lost 0 bases, and 5 bases lay between the germline ends. The CDR3 nucleotides read TGTGCCAGCAGCTTAGGAATGAACACTGAAGCTTTCTTT. Translated, it gives CASSLGMNTEAFF.

As to this clonotype: A read error may produce the germline difference seen at one junction end. The V call is TRBV5-1, the J call TRBJ1-2, with D possibly matching TRBD1 (6 bases). Germline-derived CDR1 and CDR2 are SGHRS and YFSETQ. The CDR3 contains 12 residues. The CDR3 DNA sequence: TGCGCCAGCAGGCCAACCAGGGGTGGCTACAACTTC. Amino acids: CASRPTRGGYNF.

This clonotype came up a few times. The chain recombines TRBV15 with TRBJ1-2; D might be TRBD1 (5 bases). The CDR3 is 13 amino acids. CDR1 is LNHNV, CDR2 YYDKDF, per germline (reference sequence). V lost 5 bases and J 8 bases, leaving 15 bases between the germline ends. The CDR3: CATSSRGREGYTF. The CDR3 nucleotides read TGTGCCACCAGCTCCCGGGGACGGGAGGGCTACACCTTC.

CDR3 sequence: CASSVERGPQETQYF. The CDR3 nucleotides read TGTGCCAGCAGCGTAGAACGGGGGCCGCAAGAGACCCAGTACTTC. The genes are TRBV9 and TRBJ2-5; D may be TRBD1 or TRBD2 (6 bases each). Germline loops: CDR1 SGDLS, CDR2 YYNGEE. There are 15 residues in the CDR3. V shed 0 bases and J shed 2 bases, with 11 bases lying between them.

In this sample, this clonotype turned up many times. V and J are TRBV28 and TRBJ2-7; 7 bases line up with TRBD1. The junction had 7 bases not matched to a gene; V was cut back by 6 bases and J by 2 bases. The germline V gene encodes CDR1 MDHEN and CDR2 SYDVKM. The CDR3 is 14 amino acids. As DNA, the CDR3 is TGTGCCAGCAGCTCGGGGACAGCCCCCTACGAGCAGTACGTC. Protein sequence: CASSSGTAPYEQYV.

The V gene is TRBV5-1, the J gene TRBJ1-5; D ambiguous. Germline V CDR1 and CDR2: SGHRS, YFSETQ. V was trimmed by 3 bases and J by 3 bases, leaving 10 bases between them. This CDR3 is 14 amino acids long. The CDR3 region is CASSWGAPNQPQHF. CDR3 sequence (DNA): TGCGCCAGCAGCTGGGGAGCCCCCAATCAGCCCCAGCATTTT.

The chain has TRBV6-6 and TRBJ2-7; either TRBD1 or TRBD2 may fit D (6 bases each). Germline V gene lookup returns CDR1 MNHNY and CDR2 SVGAGI (reference sequence). CDR3 length: 12 amino acids. V was pared by 6 bases and J by 6 bases, with 12 bases between. Here the CDR3 DNA reads TGTGCCAGCAGCCCATCGGGGGCCGAGCAGTACTTC. Protein: CASSPSGAEQYF.

This clonotype was detected a few times. This sequence joins TRBV11-2 and TRBJ2-5, with D tentatively TRBD2 (6 bases). The V gene lost 5 bases and the J gene lost 4 bases, with 14 bases spanning the gap. CDR1 is SGHAT, CDR2 FQNNGV, per germline. This CDR3 has 14 amino acids. CDR3 amino acids: CASSRNGGGETQYF. The CDR3 DNA sequence: TGTGCCAGCAGCCGGAATGGGGGAGGAGAGACCCAGTACTTC.

The chain carries TRBV14 and TRBJ1-1, with a weak D call TRBD1 (5 bases). Germline CDR1 SGHDN, CDR2 FVKESK. V was cut by 2 bases and J by 1 base, with 11 bases left in between. The CDR3 is 15 amino acids. The CDR3 DNA reads as TGTGCCAGCAGCCAATTCATGGGACCGAACACTGAAGCTTTCTTT. Residues: CASSQFMGPNTEAFF.

Ten or more counts support this clonotype. The chain carries TRBV4-2 and TRBJ2-7; no firm D call. Germline V gene data show CDR1 as LGHNA and CDR2 as YNFKEQ. V was shortened by 1 base and J by 7 bases, with 14 bases between the two germline ends. The CDR3 totals 14 residues. The CDR3 is CASSQAPALGEQYF. CDR3 DNA sequence: TGTGCCAGCAGCCAAGCACCGGCTCTGGGTGAGCAGTACTTC.

The J gene is TRBJ2-1, the V gene TRBV5-5, with TRBD2 identical over 15 bases. The CDR3 covers 15 residues. V lost 4 bases to trimming and J lost 6 bases; unmatched junction nucleotides: 2. Germline CDR1 and CDR2: SGHKS and YYEKEE (reference sequence). In DNA form, the CDR3 reads TGTGCCAGCAGCAGGGGACTAGCGGGGGGCAATGAGCAGTTCTTC. Encoded protein: CASSRGLAGGNEQFF.